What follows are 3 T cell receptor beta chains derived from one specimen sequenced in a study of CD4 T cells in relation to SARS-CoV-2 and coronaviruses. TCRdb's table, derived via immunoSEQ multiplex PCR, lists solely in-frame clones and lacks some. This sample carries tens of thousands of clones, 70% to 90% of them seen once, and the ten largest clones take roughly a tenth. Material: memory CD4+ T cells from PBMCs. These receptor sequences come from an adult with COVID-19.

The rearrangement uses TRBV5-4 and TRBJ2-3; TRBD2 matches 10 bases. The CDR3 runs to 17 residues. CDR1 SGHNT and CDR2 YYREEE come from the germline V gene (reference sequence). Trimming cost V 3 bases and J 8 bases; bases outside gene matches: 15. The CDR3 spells CASSSRTLSGGARTQYF. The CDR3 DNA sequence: TGTGCCAGCAGCTCGAGGACTCTGAGCGGGGGGGCCCGTACGCAGTATTTT.

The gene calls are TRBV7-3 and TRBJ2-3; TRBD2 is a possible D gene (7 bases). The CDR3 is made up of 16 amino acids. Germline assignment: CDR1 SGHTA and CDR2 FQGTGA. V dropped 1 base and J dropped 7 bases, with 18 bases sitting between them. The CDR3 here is CASSLIARGGRNTQYF. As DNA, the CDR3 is TGTGCCAGCAGCTTAATCGCTCGCGGGGGCAGGAATACGCAGTATTTT.

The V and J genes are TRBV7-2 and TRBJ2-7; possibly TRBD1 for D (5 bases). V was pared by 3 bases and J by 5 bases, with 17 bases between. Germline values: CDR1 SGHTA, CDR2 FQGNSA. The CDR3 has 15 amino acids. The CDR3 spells CASSLGPSRVNEQYF. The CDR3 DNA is TGTGCCAGCAGCTTGGGGCCGTCCAGGGTTAACGAGCAGTACTTC.